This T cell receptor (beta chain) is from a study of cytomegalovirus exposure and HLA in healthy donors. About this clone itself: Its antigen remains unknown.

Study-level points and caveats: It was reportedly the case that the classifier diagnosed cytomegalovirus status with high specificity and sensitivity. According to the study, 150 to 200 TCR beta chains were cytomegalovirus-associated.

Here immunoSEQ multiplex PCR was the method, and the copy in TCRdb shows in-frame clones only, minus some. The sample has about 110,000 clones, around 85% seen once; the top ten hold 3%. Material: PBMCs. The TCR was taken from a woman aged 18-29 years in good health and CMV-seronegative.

CDR3 DNA: TGCGCCAGCAGCCTAGGGGACAGGGGCTACGAGCAGTACTTC. Protein: CASSLGDRGYEQYF. This rearrangement joins TRBV4-1 to TRBJ2-7; 10 bases agree with TRBD1. The CDR3 spans 14 residues. The trim removed 4 bases at V and 3 bases at J, leaving 3 bases unmatched. The germline CDR1 and CDR2 sequences are MGHRA and YSYEKL.